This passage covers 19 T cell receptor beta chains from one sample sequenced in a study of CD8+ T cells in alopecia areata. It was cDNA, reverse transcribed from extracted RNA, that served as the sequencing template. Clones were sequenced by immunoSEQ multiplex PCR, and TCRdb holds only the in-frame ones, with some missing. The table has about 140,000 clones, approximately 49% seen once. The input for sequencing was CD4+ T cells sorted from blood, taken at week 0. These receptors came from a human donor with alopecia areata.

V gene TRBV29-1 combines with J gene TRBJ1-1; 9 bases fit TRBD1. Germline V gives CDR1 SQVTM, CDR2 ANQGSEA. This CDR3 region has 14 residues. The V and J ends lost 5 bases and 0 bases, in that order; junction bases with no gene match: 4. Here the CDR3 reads CSVHGTGLNTEAFF. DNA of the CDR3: TGCAGCGTTCACGGGACAGGGCTGAACACTGAAGCTTTCTTT.

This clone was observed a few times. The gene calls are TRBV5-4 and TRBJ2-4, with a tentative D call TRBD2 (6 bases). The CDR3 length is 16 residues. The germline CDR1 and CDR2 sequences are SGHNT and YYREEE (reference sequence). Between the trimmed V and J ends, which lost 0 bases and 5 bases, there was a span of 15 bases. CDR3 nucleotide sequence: TGTGCCAGCAGCTTGGCGACGGGACTCGGCCAAAACATTCAGTACTTC. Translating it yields CASSLATGLGQNIQYF.

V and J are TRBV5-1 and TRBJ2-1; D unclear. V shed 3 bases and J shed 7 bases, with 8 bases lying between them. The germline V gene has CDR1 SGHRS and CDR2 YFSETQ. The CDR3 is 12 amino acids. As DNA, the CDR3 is TGCGCCAGCAGCTCCGACCTAAATGAGCAGTTCTTC. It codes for CASSSDLNEQFF.

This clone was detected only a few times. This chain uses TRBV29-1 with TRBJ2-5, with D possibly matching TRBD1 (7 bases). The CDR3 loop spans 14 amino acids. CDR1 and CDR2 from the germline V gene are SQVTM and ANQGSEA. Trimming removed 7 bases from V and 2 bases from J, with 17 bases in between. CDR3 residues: CSAGRTGAQETQYF. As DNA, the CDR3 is TGCAGCGCTGGGAGGACAGGAGCTCAAGAGACCCAGTACTTC.

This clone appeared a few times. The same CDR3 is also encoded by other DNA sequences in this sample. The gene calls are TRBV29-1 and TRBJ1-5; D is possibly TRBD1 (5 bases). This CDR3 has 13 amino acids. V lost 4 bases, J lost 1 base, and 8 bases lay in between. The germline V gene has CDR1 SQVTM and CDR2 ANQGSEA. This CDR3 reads CSVGGSSNQPQHF. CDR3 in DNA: TGCAGCGTTGGGGGGAGCAGCAATCAGCCCCAGCATTTT.

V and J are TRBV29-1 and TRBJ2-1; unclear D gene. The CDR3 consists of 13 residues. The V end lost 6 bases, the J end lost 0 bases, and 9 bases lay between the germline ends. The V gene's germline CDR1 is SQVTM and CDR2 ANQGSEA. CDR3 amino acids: CSVGWSSYNEQFF. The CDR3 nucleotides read TGCAGCGTAGGGTGGAGCTCCTACAATGAGCAGTTCTTC.

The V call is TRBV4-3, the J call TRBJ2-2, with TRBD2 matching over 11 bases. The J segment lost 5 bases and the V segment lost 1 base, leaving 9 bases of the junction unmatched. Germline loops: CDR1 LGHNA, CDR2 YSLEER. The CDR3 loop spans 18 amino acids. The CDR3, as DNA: TGCGCCAGCAGCCAAGTGGGTAGCGGGAGGGCCTGGACCGGGGAGCTGTTTTTT. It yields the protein CASSQVGSGRAWTGELFF.

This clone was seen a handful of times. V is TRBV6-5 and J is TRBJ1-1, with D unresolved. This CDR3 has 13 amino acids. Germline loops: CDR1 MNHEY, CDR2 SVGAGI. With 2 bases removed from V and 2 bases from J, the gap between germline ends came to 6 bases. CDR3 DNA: TGTGCCAGCAGTTACGTCAGCAACACTGAAGCTTTCTTT. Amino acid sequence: CASSYVSNTEAFF.

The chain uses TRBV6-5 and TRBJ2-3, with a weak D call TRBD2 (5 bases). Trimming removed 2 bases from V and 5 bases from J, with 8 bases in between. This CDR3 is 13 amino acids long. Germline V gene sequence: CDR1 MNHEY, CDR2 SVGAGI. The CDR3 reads CASSYLRGDTQYF. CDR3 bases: TGTGCCAGCAGTTACCTCCGGGGAGATACGCAGTATTTT.

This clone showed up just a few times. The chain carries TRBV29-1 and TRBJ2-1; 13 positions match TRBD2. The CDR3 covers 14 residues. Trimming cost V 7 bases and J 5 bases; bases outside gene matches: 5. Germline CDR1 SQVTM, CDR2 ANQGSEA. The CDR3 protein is CSAKLAGGHNEQFF. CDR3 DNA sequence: TGCAGCGCCAAACTAGCGGGAGGGCACAATGAGCAGTTCTTC.

CDR3 DNA: TGTGCCAGCAGGCTGTACAGGGGGCGGGATGAAGCTTTCTTT. It specifies CASRLYRGRDEAFF. This chain links TRBV6-5 with TRBJ1-1, with 9 bases aligning to TRBD1. Germline lookup yields CDR1 MNHEY and CDR2 SVGAGI. The CDR3 runs 14 residues. The junction had 9 bases not matched to a gene; V was cut back by 6 bases and J by 7 bases.

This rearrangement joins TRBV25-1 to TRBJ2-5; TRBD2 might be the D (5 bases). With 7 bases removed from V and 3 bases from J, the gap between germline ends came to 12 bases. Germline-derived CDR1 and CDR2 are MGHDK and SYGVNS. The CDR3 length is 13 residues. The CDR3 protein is CASTGRSKETQYF. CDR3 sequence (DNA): TGTGCCAGCACGGGGAGAAGTAAAGAGACCCAGTACTTC.

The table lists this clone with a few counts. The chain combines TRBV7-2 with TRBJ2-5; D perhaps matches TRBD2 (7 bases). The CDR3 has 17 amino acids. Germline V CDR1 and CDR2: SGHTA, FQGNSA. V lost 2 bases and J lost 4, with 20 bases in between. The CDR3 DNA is TGTGCCAGCAGCTTAAATCCGGCGGGGGCAATCTTAGAGACCCAGTACTTC. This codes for CASSLNPAGAILETQYF.

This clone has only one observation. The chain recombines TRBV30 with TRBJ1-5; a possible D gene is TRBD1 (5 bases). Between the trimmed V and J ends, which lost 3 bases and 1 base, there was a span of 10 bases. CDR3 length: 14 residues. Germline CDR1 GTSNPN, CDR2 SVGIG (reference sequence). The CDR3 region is CAWSRGGSNQPQHF. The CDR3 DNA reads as TGTGCCTGGAGCCGTGGGGGAAGCAATCAGCCCCAGCATTTT.

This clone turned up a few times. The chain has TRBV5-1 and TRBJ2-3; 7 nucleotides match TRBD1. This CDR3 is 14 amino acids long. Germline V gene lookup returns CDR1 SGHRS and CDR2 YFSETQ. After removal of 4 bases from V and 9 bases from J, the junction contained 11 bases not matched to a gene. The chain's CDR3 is CASSPTGRGDTQYF. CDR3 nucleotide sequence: TGCGCCAGCAGCCCGACAGGGAGAGGAGACACGCAGTATTTT.

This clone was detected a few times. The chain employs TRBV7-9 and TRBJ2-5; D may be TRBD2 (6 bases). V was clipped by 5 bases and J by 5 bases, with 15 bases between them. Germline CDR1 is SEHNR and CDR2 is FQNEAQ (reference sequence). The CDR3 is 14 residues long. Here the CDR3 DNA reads TGTGCCAGCAGCACGCATGGGGCGGGGGAGACCCAGTACTTC. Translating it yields CASSTHGAGETQYF.

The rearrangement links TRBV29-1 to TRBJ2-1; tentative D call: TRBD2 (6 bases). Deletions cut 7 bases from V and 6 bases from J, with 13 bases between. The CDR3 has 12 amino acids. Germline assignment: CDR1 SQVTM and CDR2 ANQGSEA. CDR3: CSANLALNEQFF. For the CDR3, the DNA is TGCAGCGCCAACCTAGCGCTCAATGAGCAGTTCTTC.

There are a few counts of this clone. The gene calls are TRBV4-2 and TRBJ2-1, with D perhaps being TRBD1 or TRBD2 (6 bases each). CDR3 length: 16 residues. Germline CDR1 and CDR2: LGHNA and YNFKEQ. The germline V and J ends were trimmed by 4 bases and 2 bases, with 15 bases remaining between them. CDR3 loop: CASSRRRGDAYNEQFF. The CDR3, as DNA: TGTGCCAGCAGCCGCAGGAGGGGGGACGCCTACAATGAGCAGTTCTTC.

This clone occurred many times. The chain's CDR3 is CATSRDSSRGRLTGELFF. CDR3 in DNA: TGTGCCACCAGCAGAGATTCGAGTAGGGGCCGCCTCACCGGGGAGCTGTTTTTT. The J gene is TRBJ2-2, the V gene TRBV15; a possible D gene is TRBD1 (5 bases). The germline V gene has CDR1 LNHNV and CDR2 YYDKDF (reference sequence). V was pared by 0 bases and J by 4 bases, with 18 bases between. CDR3 length: 18 amino acids.